The clone carrying this T cell receptor (beta chain) was seen more than once but under ten times. Its antigen is unknown. The data derive from a study of T cells after yellow fever vaccination. Study context: SMART-Seq v4 Ultra Low Input handled preparation of low-cell-number fractions. General observations from the study: Compared with primary, the secondary response was weaker and peaked at day 5, not 15.

Germline-derived CDR1 and CDR2 are DFQATT and SNEGSKA (reference sequence). This CDR3 has 13 residues. V was trimmed by 6 bases and J by 3 bases, leaving 15 bases between them. The 5'RACE template-switching step produced TCR cDNA and added a universal primer site and UMIs. TCRdb fed the 5' RACE reads into MiXCR, producing one record per CDR3 protein. The sample includes 180,000 or so distinct CDR3 sequences, about 11% of them seen just once. The chain links TRBV20-1 to TRBJ2-7; D is perhaps TRBD1 or TRBD2 (6 bases each). This TCR derives from a man between 18 and 35 years old who received the YFV17D yellow fever vaccine. The sample here was CD8+ T cells sorted from PBMCs, taken 15 days after the yellow fever booster vaccination. CDR3 in amino acids: CSARRRGYYEQYF. In DNA form, the CDR3 reads TGCAGTGCACGAAGGAGGGGGTACTACGAGCAGTACTTC.